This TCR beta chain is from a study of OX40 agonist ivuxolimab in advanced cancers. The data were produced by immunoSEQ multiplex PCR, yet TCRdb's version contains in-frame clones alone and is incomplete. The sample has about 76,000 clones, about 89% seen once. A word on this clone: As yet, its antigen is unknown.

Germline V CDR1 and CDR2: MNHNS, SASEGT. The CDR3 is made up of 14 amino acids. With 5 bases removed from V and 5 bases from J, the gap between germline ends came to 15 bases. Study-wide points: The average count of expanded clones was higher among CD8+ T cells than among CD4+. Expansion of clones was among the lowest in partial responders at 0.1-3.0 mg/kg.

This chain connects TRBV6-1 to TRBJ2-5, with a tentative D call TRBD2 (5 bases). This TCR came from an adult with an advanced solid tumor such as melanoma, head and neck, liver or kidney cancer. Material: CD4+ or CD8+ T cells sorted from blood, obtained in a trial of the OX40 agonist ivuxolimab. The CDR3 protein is CASSSPTGKETQYF. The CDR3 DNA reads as TGTGCCAGCAGTTCCCCGACGGGAAAGGAGACCCAGTACTTC.